This T cell receptor (beta chain) was sequenced in a study of cytomegalovirus exposure and HLA in healthy donors. The primer mix had 60 Vbeta and 13 Jbeta primers. Sequencing used immunoSEQ multiplex PCR; TCRdb keeps in-frame clones, though not all of them. This table holds approximately 160,000 clones, around 80% found once. The V gene's germline CDR1 is SGHDN and CDR2 FVKESK. This CDR3 spans 12 amino acids. With 1 base removed from V and 7 bases from J, the gap between germline ends came to 8 bases. The sequenced sample was PBMCs. The rearrangement joins TRBV14 to TRBJ2-7; D is ambiguous. The clonotype was recovered from a male donor in good health and CMV-seronegative. CDR3 DNA sequence: TGTGCCAGCAGCCAAGGGTTCGGGGAGCAGTACTTC. Translation: CASSQGFGEQYF.